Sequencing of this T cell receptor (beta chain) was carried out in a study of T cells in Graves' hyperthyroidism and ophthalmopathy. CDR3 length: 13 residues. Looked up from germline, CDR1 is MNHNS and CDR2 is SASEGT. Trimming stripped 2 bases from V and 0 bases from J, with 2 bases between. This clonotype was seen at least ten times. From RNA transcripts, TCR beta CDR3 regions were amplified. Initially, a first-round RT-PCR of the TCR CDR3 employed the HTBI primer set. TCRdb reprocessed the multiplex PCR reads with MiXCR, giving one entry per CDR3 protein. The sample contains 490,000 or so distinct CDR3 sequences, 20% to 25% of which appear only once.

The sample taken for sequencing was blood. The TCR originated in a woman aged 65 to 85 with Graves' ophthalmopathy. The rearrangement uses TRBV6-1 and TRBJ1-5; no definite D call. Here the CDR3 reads CASSEFSNQPQHF. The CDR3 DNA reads TGTGCCAGCAGTGAATTTAGCAATCAGCCCCAGCATTTT.